Listed below are T cell receptor beta chains from one sample, sequenced in a study of cytomegalovirus exposure and HLA in healthy donors. Measured with immunoSEQ multiplex PCR; TCRdb has only the in-frame clones, and not every one. The profile shows 150,000 to 200,000 clones, 55% to 80% of them singletons. The sequenced material came from PBMCs. The source of these receptors is a woman under 30 in good health and CMV-seropositive. The CDR3 runs from the conserved cysteine through the conserved F or W. The order of the fields is CDR3 protein, CDR3 DNA, clone size, CDR3 length, D gene, J gene, V gene. The D gene is left open where the match is weak. The listing skips clone size in some rows; elsewhere it reads once, few, many or a size class.

CASRARGGTGAEKLFF,TGTGCCAGCCGAGCACGGGGGGGGACAGGGGCCGAAAAACTGTTTTTT,.,16,TRBD1,TRBJ1-4,TRBV6-6
CAISENPQGMNTEAFF,TGTGCCATCAGTGAGAACCCACAGGGAATGAACACTGAAGCTTTCTTT,.,16,.,TRBJ1-1,TRBV10-3
CASSPDSNSYNEQFF,TGTGCCAGCAGTCCAGACTCAAACTCCTACAATGAGCAGTTCTTC,.,15,.,TRBJ2-1,TRBV27
CASSSGVNTEAFF,TGTGCCAGCAGTTCAGGGGTGAACACTGAAGCTTTCTTT,.,13,.,TRBJ1-1,TRBV6-4
CASSLARDRGQGGYTF,TGTGCCAGCAGCTTGGCTCGGGACAGGGGCCAGGGCGGCTACACCTTC,.,16,TRBD1,TRBJ1-2,TRBV5-6
CASSPVIAGGEDSGNTIYF,TGTGCCAGCTCTCCCGTCATTGCAGGGGGAGAGGACTCTGGAAACACCATATATTTT,.,19,TRBD1,TRBJ1-3,TRBV18
CASSQEQGAGAQYF,TGCGCCAGCAGCCAGGAACAGGGGGCTGGGGCCCAGTACTTC,.,14,TRBD1,TRBJ2-5,TRBV4-3
CASSPTSGLHGYTF,TGTGCCAGCTCTCCCACCTCAGGGCTGCATGGCTACACCTTC,.,14,.,TRBJ1-2,TRBV18
CATAHGTSGLYTDTQYF,TGTGCCACCGCCCACGGGACTAGCGGTCTTTACACAGATACGCAGTATTTT,few,17,TRBD2,TRBJ2-3,TRBV19
CASSYQAQGSGNTIYF,TGTGCCAGCAGTTACCAAGCCCAGGGATCTGGAAACACCATATATTTT,few,16,.,TRBJ1-3,TRBV6-6
CASSGYQGLGNQETQYF,TGTGCCAGCAGTGGGTACCAGGGACTGGGGAATCAAGAGACCCAGTACTTC,.,17,.,TRBJ2-5,TRBV6-1
CASSIDSETSYYEQYF,TGTGCCAGTAGTATAGACTCAGAGACTAGTTACTACGAGCAGTACTTC,.,16,.,TRBJ2-7,TRBV19
CASSPGTGNSNQPQHF,TGTGCCAGCTCACCCGGGACAGGGAATAGCAATCAGCCCCAGCATTTT,.,16,TRBD1,TRBJ1-5,TRBV18
CASSPRDTSYEQYF,TGTGCCAGCTCACCCAGGGACACCTCCTACGAGCAGTACTTC,.,14,.,TRBJ2-7,TRBV18
CAWRRGGRIYEQFF,TGTGCCTGGAGGAGGGGCGGGAGGATATATGAGCAGTTCTTC,.,14,TRBD2,TRBJ2-1,TRBV30
CASSPERAKNIQYF,TGTGCCAGCAGCCCCGAGAGGGCCAAAAACATTCAGTACTTC,.,14,.,TRBJ2-4,TRBV7-2
CASSFLAGYNEQFF,TGTGCCAGCAGTTTTCTAGCGGGGTACAATGAGCAGTTCTTC,few,14,TRBD2,TRBJ2-1,TRBV28
CASSSRDREGNEQFF,TGTGCCAGCAGCTCCCGGGACAGGGAGGGAAATGAGCAGTTCTTC,few,15,TRBD1,TRBJ2-1,TRBV9
CASRGTGGNTEAFF,TGTGCCAGCAGGGGGACAGGCGGCAACACTGAAGCTTTCTTT,few,14,TRBD1,TRBJ1-1,TRBV25-1
CAWGQGNTIYF,TGTGCCTGGGGGCAGGGGAACACCATATATTTT,.,11,.,TRBJ1-3,TRBV30
CASSQLHNTEAFF,TGTGCCAGCAGCCAACTCCATAACACTGAAGCTTTCTTT,few,13,.,TRBJ1-1,TRBV7-9
CASSPSRGSSGNTIYF,TGTGCCAGCAGCCCATCCAGAGGGAGCTCTGGAAACACCATATATTTT,.,16,.,TRBJ1-3,TRBV7-9
CASSLGQGGIRKLFF,TGTGCCAGCAGCCTAGGACAGGGGGGCATTAGAAAACTGTTTTTT,.,15,TRBD1,TRBJ1-4,TRBV7-8
CASSRTGITDTQYF,TGTGCCAGCAGTCGGACAGGGATAACAGATACGCAGTATTTT,.,14,TRBD1,TRBJ2-3,TRBV2
CASSPGQGVYNEQFF,TGTGCCAGCAGCCCGGGACAGGGGGTCTACAATGAGCAGTTCTTC,few,15,TRBD1,TRBJ2-1,TRBV7-9
CASSWAGVSTDTQYF,TGTGCCAGCAGTTGGGCGGGGGTTTCCACAGATACGCAGTATTTT,.,15,TRBD2,TRBJ2-3,TRBV27
CASSGWLLQGSPGEKLFF,TGTGCCAGCAGTGGTTGGTTATTACAGGGGTCCCCGGGGGAAAAACTGTTTTTT,.,18,TRBD1,TRBJ1-4,TRBV6-1
CASSRGQPNTNTEAFF,TGTGCCAGCAGCCGGGGACAGCCAAATACGAACACTGAAGCTTTCTTT,.,16,TRBD1,TRBJ1-1,TRBV7-9
CASSLTEEYLYEQYF,TGTGCCAGCAGCCTAACAGAAGAGTATCTTTACGAGCAGTACTTC,.,15,.,TRBJ2-7,TRBV5-6
CASSHGHNVEQFF,TGCGCCAGCAGCCACGGACACAATGTGGAGCAGTTCTTC,.,13,.,TRBJ2-1,TRBV5-1
CASSRGSGDTDTQYF,TGTGCCAGCTCTCGTGGTAGCGGGGACACAGATACGCAGTATTTT,.,15,TRBD2,TRBJ2-3,TRBV7-3
CASKISTGPSNQPQHF,TGTGCCAGCAAAATTTCAACAGGGCCCAGCAATCAGCCCCAGCATTTT,.,16,.,TRBJ1-5,TRBV2
CASSSVPIGGEQYF,TGCGCCAGCAGCTCGGTCCCAATCGGGGGCGAGCAGTACTTC,.,14,.,TRBJ2-7,TRBV10-1
CASSLQLADTDTQYF,TGTGCCAGCAGCTTACAACTAGCGGACACAGATACGCAGTATTTT,.,15,TRBD2,TRBJ2-3,TRBV11-2
CAWDEADEQFF,TGTGCCTGGGACGAGGCGGATGAGCAGTTCTTC,.,11,.,TRBJ2-1,TRBV30
CASSLGLAGGPADTQYF,TGCGCCAGCAGCTTGGGACTAGCGGGGGGGCCGGCAGATACGCAGTATTTT,.,17,TRBD2,TRBJ2-3,TRBV5-1
CATSRDPGTGANEQYF,TGTGCCACCAGCAGAGATCCCGGGACAGGGGCTAACGAGCAGTACTTC,few,16,TRBD1,TRBJ2-7,TRBV15
CASSSTGTGTEAFF,TGCGCCAGCAGCTCGACAGGGACCGGCACTGAAGCTTTCTTT,.,14,TRBD1,TRBJ1-1,TRBV5-1
CASTQSRLTGTGYNEKLFF,TGTGCCAGTACCCAATCCCGTTTAACCGGGACAGGGTATAATGAAAAACTGTTTTTT,few,19,TRBD1,TRBJ1-4,TRBV19
CASSPDRGLSTGELFF,TGCGCCAGCAGCCCCGACAGGGGGCTAAGCACCGGGGAGCTGTTTTTT,.,16,TRBD1,TRBJ2-2,TRBV4-1
CASSFLQGEQYF,TGTGCCAGCAGTTTCCTACAGGGCGAGCAGTACTTC,few,12,.,TRBJ2-7,TRBV28
CASSTTGFLGLVAEAFF,TGTGCCAGCAGCACAACAGGTTTTCTGGGGTTGGTAGCTGAAGCTTTCTTT,few,17,.,TRBJ1-1,TRBV11-1
CASSVGGLQGAGEKLFF,TGTGCCAGCAGCGTAGGGGGCCTACAGGGGGCTGGTGAAAAACTGTTTTTT,.,17,TRBD1,TRBJ1-4,TRBV9
CSAAPLEQYF,TGCAGTGCGGCCCCCTTAGAGCAGTACTTC,.,10,.,TRBJ2-7,TRBV20-1
CASSAYFSGGSEQYF,TGTGCCAGCAGCGCGTACTTTAGCGGAGGGAGCGAGCAGTACTTC,.,15,.,TRBJ2-7,TRBV9
CASSNWAGGNEQFF,.,.,14,.,TRBJ2-1,TRBV21-1
CASSRTSGVGDTQYF,TGTGCCAGCAGCCGGACTAGCGGGGTGGGAGATACGCAGTATTTT,.,15,TRBD2,TRBJ2-3,TRBV7-3
CASTGVGLSGELFF,TGTGCCAGCACGGGGGTGGGGTTATCCGGGGAGCTGTTTTTT,.,14,.,TRBJ2-2,TRBV27
CASFKSGTGGLYEQYF,TGTGCCAGCTTCAAATCCGGGACAGGGGGCTTATACGAGCAGTACTTC,few,16,TRBD1,TRBJ2-7,TRBV28
CATSGGSQETQYF,TGTGCCACTAGCGGGGGGTCCCAAGAGACCCAGTACTTC,.,13,TRBD2,TRBJ2-5,TRBV10-3
CASSLSEVGQGFF,TGTGCCAGCAGTCTTAGCGAGGTGGGACAGGGGTTCTTC,.,13,TRBD1,TRBJ2-1,TRBV28
CASTSLKLTVNTEAFF,TGTGCCAGTACCTCCCTTAAATTGACAGTGAACACTGAAGCTTTCTTT,once,16,.,TRBJ1-1,TRBV19
CASSLEGTGGNEQYF,TGCGCCAGCAGCTTGGAAGGGACAGGAGGGAACGAGCAGTACTTC,.,15,TRBD1,TRBJ2-7,TRBV5-1
CASSLERTSPGSPLHF,TGTGCCAGCAGCCTGGAACGAACCTCGCCAGGATCACCCCTCCACTTT,few,16,.,TRBJ1-6,TRBV5-6
CASNTGGGNEKLFF,TGTGCCAGCAACACAGGGGGCGGGAATGAAAAACTGTTTTTT,.,14,TRBD1,TRBJ1-4,TRBV9